This record looks at one TCR beta chain sequence and its context. Its cognate antigen is unknown. This record comes from a study of cytomegalovirus exposure and HLA in healthy donors. Study-wide points: Associated with HLA alleles at 0.05 false discovery rate in a later analysis were around 17,000 TCR beta sequences. Excluded: some indistinguishable V segments such as TRBV6-2 and TRBV6-3.

Germline V gene lookup returns CDR1 SGHNT and CDR2 YYREEE (reference sequence). This CDR3 is built from 14 residues. V was cut by 0 bases and J by 1 base, with 6 bases left in between. As for the donors, each was a healthy bone marrow donor. Nominally healthy donors were sampled, though unrecorded immune exposures were likely. The PCR used 60 Vbeta and 13 Jbeta primers. Profiling relied on immunoSEQ multiplex PCR, and the TCRdb table lists in-frame clones only, not all of them. The listing contains 70,000 or so clones. The clonotype comes from a man aged 35-49 years in good health and CMV-seronegative. The chain combines TRBV5-4 with TRBJ2-3; TRBD2 is a possible D gene (5 bases). The specimen sequenced was PBMCs. The CDR3 is CASSLARGTDTQYF. The CDR3 nucleotides read TGTGCCAGCAGCTTGGCGCGGGGCACAGATACGCAGTATTTT. Supplemented by reference TRBV5-4 and TRBJ2-3, the full variable domain reads ETGVTQSPTHLIKTRGQQVTLRCSSQSGHNTVSWYQQALGQGPQFIFQYYREEENGRGNFPPRFSGLQFPNYSSELNVNALELDDSALYLCASSLARGTDTQYFGPGTRLTVL.